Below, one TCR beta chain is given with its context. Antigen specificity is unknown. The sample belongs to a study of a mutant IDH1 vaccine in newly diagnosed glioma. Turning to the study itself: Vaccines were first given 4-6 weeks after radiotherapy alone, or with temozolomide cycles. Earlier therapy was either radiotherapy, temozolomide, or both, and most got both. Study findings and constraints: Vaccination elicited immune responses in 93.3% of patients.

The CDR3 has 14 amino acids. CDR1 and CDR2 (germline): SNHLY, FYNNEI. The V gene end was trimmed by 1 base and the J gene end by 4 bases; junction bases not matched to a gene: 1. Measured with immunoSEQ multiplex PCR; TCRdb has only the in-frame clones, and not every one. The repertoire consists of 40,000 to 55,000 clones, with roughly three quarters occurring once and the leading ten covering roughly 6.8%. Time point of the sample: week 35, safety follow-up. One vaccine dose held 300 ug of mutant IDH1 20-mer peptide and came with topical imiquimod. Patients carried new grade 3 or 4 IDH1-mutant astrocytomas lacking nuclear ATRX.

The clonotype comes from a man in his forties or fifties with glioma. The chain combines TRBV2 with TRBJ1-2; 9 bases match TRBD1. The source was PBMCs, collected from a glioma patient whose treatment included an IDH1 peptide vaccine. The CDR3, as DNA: TGTGCCAGCAGTGAAGACAGGGGGCTCTATGGCTACACCTTC. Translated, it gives CASSEDRGLYGYTF.